This TCR beta chain emerged from a study of T cells in Graves' hyperthyroidism and ophthalmopathy. The germline CDR1 and CDR2 sequences are WNHNN and SYGVQD (reference sequence). This CDR3 is 12 amino acids long. RNA transcripts yielded amplified TCR beta CDR3 regions. The HTBI primer set served for first-round RT-PCR of the TCR CDR3. TCRdb passed the multiplex PCR reads through MiXCR, listing each CDR3 protein once. The sample lists hundreds of thousands of distinct CDR3 sequences, more than 20% seen once, with 34% in the top ten. The sequenced material came from blood. The gene calls are TRBV10-1 and TRBJ1-6; a weak D match, TRBD1 (6 bases). The sequence derives from a man aged 25 to 45 with Graves' ophthalmopathy. This CDR3 reads CERDNFNSPLHF. As DNA, the CDR3 is TGCGAGCGGGACAACTTTAATTCACCCCTCCACTTT.